These T cell receptor beta chains were read from a single sample in a study of T cells in Graves' hyperthyroidism and ophthalmopathy. MiXCR, run by TCRdb on the multiplex PCR reads, gives a single entry per CDR3 protein. Of 530,000 or so distinct CDR3 sequences in the sample, approximately 17% are singletons; the top ten hold under 20%. Sequencing was carried out using blood. These receptors all stem from a woman under 30 with Graves' ophthalmopathy. Both conserved end residues are part of each CDR3. A D gene is named only where the DNA matches it firmly. The size of a clone is reported for some rows only, either as once, few or many, or as a class for expanded clones.

CDR3,DNA,size,J,D,V
CSARNRTSGRYTGELFF,TGCAGTGCAAGAAATCGGACTAGCGGGAGGTACACCGGGGAGCTGTTTTTT,few,TRBJ2-2,TRBD2,TRBV20-1
CSARVSARTNEKLFF,TGCAGTGCTAGAGTGTCGGCACGAACTAATGAAAAACTGTTTTTT,.,TRBJ1-4,.,TRBV20-1
CASSFTRVEQFF,TGTGCCAGCAGCTTTACCAGGGTTGAGCAGTTCTTC,.,TRBJ2-1,.,TRBV5-5
CASSLTVTNEKLFF,TGTGCCAGCAGCCTGACGGTTACTAATGAAAAACTGTTTTTT,many,TRBJ1-4,.,TRBV3-1
CASSQEGTGTYEQYF,TGCGCCAGCAGCCAAGAAGGGACAGGGACCTACGAGCAGTACTTC,few,TRBJ2-7,TRBD1,TRBV4-1
CAWSSPRTSGQETQYF,TGTGCCTGGAGCTCCCCCAGGACTAGCGGGCAAGAGACCCAGTACTTC,many,TRBJ2-5,TRBD2,TRBV30
CASSPPGVDNEQFF,TGTGCCAGCAGTCCGCCGGGAGTGGACAATGAGCAGTTCTTC,many,TRBJ2-1,.,TRBV28
CASSTPTGSGNTIYF,TGTGCCAGCAGCACTCCGACAGGCTCTGGAAACACCATATATTTT,few,TRBJ1-3,.,TRBV5-6
CASSLGSGGFHNEQFF,TGCGCCAGCAGCTTGGGCTCGGGAGGGTTCCACAATGAGCAGTTCTTC,many,TRBJ2-1,TRBD2,TRBV5-1
CASTNSRATQFF,TGTGCCAGTACCAACTCCAGGGCGACCCAGTTCTTC,few,TRBJ2-1,.,TRBV6-1
CATSDPGRAPAGELFF,TGTGCCACCAGTGATCCTGGCAGGGCCCCAGCCGGGGAGCTGTTTTTT,few,TRBJ2-2,.,TRBV24-1
CASSTMGQENQPQHF,TGCGCCAGCAGCACTATGGGACAGGAGAATCAGCCCCAGCATTTT,.,TRBJ1-5,TRBD1,TRBV5-1
CASRPPGYNQPQHF,TGTGCCAGCAGGCCCCCCGGCTACAATCAGCCCCAGCATTTT,few,TRBJ1-5,.,TRBV6-1
CASSLHAFYEQYF,TGTGCCAGCAGCTTACATGCTTTCTACGAGCAGTACTTC,many,TRBJ2-7,.,TRBV7-2
CASSQTSSYEQYF,TGTGCCAGCAGTCAGACTAGCTCCTACGAGCAGTACTTC,many,TRBJ2-7,.,TRBV6-1
CAWGEDRAGKLFF,TGTGCCTGGGGTGAGGACAGGGCGGGAAAACTGTTTTTT,.,TRBJ1-4,TRBD1,TRBV30
CASSQATVRHEQFF,TGCGCCAGCAGCCAAGCTACAGTGCGCCATGAGCAGTTCTTC,many,TRBJ2-1,.,TRBV4-1
CASRSGVGGTEAFF,TGTGCCAGTCGGTCAGGGGTGGGTGGCACTGAAGCTTTCTTT,many,TRBJ1-1,.,TRBV6-1
CASSRMGGLSTGELFF,TGCGCCAGCAGCCGTATGGGGGGACTGAGCACCGGGGAGCTGTTTTTT,.,TRBJ2-2,.,TRBV4-1
CASSPEGAASTDTQYF,TGTGCCAGCAGCCCAGAGGGTGCGGCTAGCACAGATACGCAGTATTTT,many,TRBJ2-3,.,TRBV2
CASSLGGPGTDTQYF,TGCGCCAGCAGCTTGGGGGGGCCGGGAACAGATACGCAGTATTTT,few,TRBJ2-3,.,TRBV5-1
CASSPPFVNEQFF,TGTGCCAGCAGTCCCCCTTTTGTCAATGAGCAGTTCTTC,many,TRBJ2-1,.,TRBV27
CASSFNRGRTYNEQFF,TGTGCCAGCAGCTTCAACAGGGGAAGGACCTACAATGAGCAGTTCTTC,many,TRBJ2-1,TRBD1,TRBV11-2
CSVQKSFSGGGGEQFF,TGCAGCGTGCAGAAGTCTTTTAGCGGGGGGGGCGGTGAGCAGTTCTTC,.,TRBJ2-1,TRBD2,TRBV29-1
CASSSRERAGANVLTF,TGCGCCAGCAGCTCTCGGGAGAGGGCTGGGGCCAACGTCCTGACTTTC,.,TRBJ2-6,.,TRBV5-1
CASSPGYGNTEAFF,TGTGCCAGCAGTCCAGGGTATGGAAACACTGAAGCTTTCTTT,few,TRBJ1-1,.,TRBV6-1
CSAREPGTVYGYTF,TGCAGTGCTAGAGAACCCGGGACAGTCTATGGCTACACCTTC,many,TRBJ1-2,TRBD1,TRBV20-1
CASSQGTQYYEQYF,TGTGCCAGCAGCCAAGGGACACAATACTACGAGCAGTACTTC,few,TRBJ2-7,.,TRBV7-8
CASSFWGADGYTF,TGTGCCAGCAGTTTTTGGGGGGCAGATGGCTACACCTTC,.,TRBJ1-2,.,TRBV28
CASSVGVSGSNTGELFF,TGTGCCAGCAGCGTAGGGGTCAGCGGGAGTAATACCGGGGAGCTGTTTTTT,few,TRBJ2-2,TRBD2,TRBV9
CSASRESGSNQPQHF,TGCAGTGCGTCCAGGGAGTCGGGTAGCAATCAGCCCCAGCATTTT,many,TRBJ1-5,.,TRBV20-1
CSARGVLGSLEQYF,TGCAGTGCTCGGGGAGTCTTAGGGTCCTTAGAGCAGTACTTC,many,TRBJ2-7,.,TRBV20-1
CAILGQGPNTEAFF,TGTGCCATCTTAGGACAGGGGCCGAACACTGAAGCTTTCTTT,many,TRBJ1-1,TRBD1,TRBV10-3
CASSLSGRTNYGYTF,TGCGCCAGCAGCTTGTCCGGGAGGACTAACTATGGCTACACCTTC,.,TRBJ1-2,.,TRBV5-1
CASSPDRASEQYF,TGTGCCAGCAGCCCGGACAGGGCGAGTGAGCAGTACTTC,.,TRBJ2-7,TRBD1,TRBV5-6
CASSLGGSYGDTQYF,TGTGCCAGCAGCTTGGGCGGCTCCTACGGAGATACGCAGTATTTT,few,TRBJ2-3,.,TRBV5-5
CSVEGLNTEAFF,TGCAGCGTTGAAGGCCTGAACACTGAAGCTTTCTTT,many,TRBJ1-1,.,TRBV29-1
CASSLDLGGATNEKLFF,TGTGCCAGCAGCTTAGATTTGGGGGGCGCAACTAATGAAAAACTGTTTTTT,few,TRBJ1-4,.,TRBV7-8
CASSIGTGEYEQYF,TGTGCCAGTAGTATAGGAACAGGGGAATACGAGCAGTACTTC,many,TRBJ2-7,TRBD1,TRBV19
CASRRSVGYNEQFF,TGTGCCAGCAGAAGGTCCGTCGGTTACAATGAGCAGTTCTTC,many,TRBJ2-1,.,TRBV2
CASSPRQGMGSYNEQFF,TGTGCCAGCAGTCCAAGACAGGGCATGGGGTCCTACAATGAGCAGTTCTTC,.,TRBJ2-1,TRBD1,TRBV28
CASSMQISNYGYTF,TGTGCCAGTAGTATGCAGATCAGTAACTATGGCTACACCTTC,.,TRBJ1-2,.,TRBV19
CASIPGQGLGGYTF,TGTGCCAGCATCCCGGGACAGGGTTTAGGTGGCTACACCTTC,many,TRBJ1-2,TRBD1,TRBV7-8
CASSGTSGTSSSYEQYF,TGTGCCAGCTCGGGGACTAGCGGGACCTCTAGCTCCTACGAGCAGTACTTC,few,TRBJ2-7,TRBD2,TRBV18
CASSAKRGSRETDSPLHF,TGTGCCAGCAGTGCTAAGAGGGGCTCCCGGGAGACCGATTCACCCCTCCACTTT,.,TRBJ1-6,.,TRBV6-2/TRBV6-3
CASSQDEGLAGSYEQYF,TGTGCCAGCAGCCAAGATGAAGGGTTAGCGGGGTCCTACGAGCAGTACTTC,many,TRBJ2-7,TRBD2,TRBV3-1
CSARGSLGGALIGIADTQYF,TGCAGTGCTAGAGGGAGTCTGGGGGGCGCGCTTATTGGGATTGCAGATACGCAGTATTTT,many,TRBJ2-3,.,TRBV20-1
CASSSSGLRDYLSDEQYF,TGTGCCAGCAGTTCTAGCGGGTTAAGGGATTACCTGTCGGACGAGCAGTACTTC,many,TRBJ2-7,TRBD2,TRBV7-9
CASSLSPHLAGETQYF,TGTGCCAGCAGCTTAAGCCCCCACCTAGCGGGAGAGACCCAGTACTTC,many,TRBJ2-5,TRBD2,TRBV5-8
CASSPLGGWRNEQFF,TGTGCTAGCAGCCCCCTGGGGGGATGGCGCAATGAGCAGTTCTTC,.,TRBJ2-1,.,TRBV7-7
CASSEHATGGAKNIQYF,TGTGCCAGCAGTGAGCATGCTACAGGGGGTGCCAAAAACATTCAGTACTTC,many,TRBJ2-4,TRBD1,TRBV2
CASSEVVSFYSNQPQHF,TGTGCCAGCAGTGAAGTCGTCAGCTTTTATAGCAATCAGCCCCAGCATTTT,many,TRBJ1-5,.,TRBV2
CASSDSGVDQPQHF,TGTGCCAGCAGTGATTCAGGGGTAGATCAGCCCCAGCATTTT,few,TRBJ1-5,.,TRBV6-1
CASSGGYVPIDQPQHF,TGTGCCAGCAGTGGGGGGTACGTGCCAATCGATCAGCCCCAGCATTTT,many,TRBJ1-5,.,TRBV6-1
CASSLGGGEGYTF,TGTGCCAGCAGCTTGGGAGGGGGGGAAGGCTACACCTTC,few,TRBJ1-2,.,TRBV13